A single sample is the source of the 20 T cell receptor beta chains below, sequenced in a study of blood T cell repertoires in COVID-19. TCRdb keeps only in-frame clones here, not all; method: immunoSEQ multiplex PCR. The sample shows about 140,000 clones, about 80% of them seen only once. Sequencing input: peripheral blood. The receptor set was obtained from a man between 65 and 85 years old who had recovered from COVID-19.

This chain links TRBV18 with TRBJ2-6, with 7 bases matching TRBD1. The CDR3 has 16 residues. Germline CDR1 and CDR2: KGHSH and LQKENI. With V trimmed by 2 bases and J by 4 bases, 5 bases remained unmatched. DNA of the CDR3: TGTGCCAGCTCACCAACAGGGGTTACCGGGGCCAACGTCCTGACTTTC. Translated: CASSPTGVTGANVLTF. The full variable domain, with the rest looked up from reference TRBV18 and TRBJ2-6, is NAGVMQNPRHLVRRRGQEARLRCSPMKGHSHVYWYRQLPEEGLKFMVYLQKENIIDESGMPKERFSAEFPKEGPSILRIQQVVRGDSAAYFCASSPTGVTGANVLTFGAGSRLTVL.

There are a few counts of this clone. The chain joins TRBV7-2 to TRBJ2-7, with 16 bases aligning to TRBD2. The germline V gene has CDR1 SGHTA and CDR2 FQGNSA. The V gene end was trimmed by 5 bases and the J gene end by 4 bases; junction bases not matched to a gene: 8. The CDR3 has 17 residues. The CDR3 reads CASSRTGLAGGSYEQYF. As DNA, the CDR3 is TGTGCCAGCAGCCGTACGGGACTAGCGGGAGGGTCTTACGAGCAGTACTTC. The full variable domain, completed using reference TRBV7-2 and TRBJ2-7, is GAGVSQSPSNKVTEKGKDVELRCDPISGHTALYWYRQSLGQGLEFLIYFQGNSAPDKSGLPSDRFSAERTGGSVSTLTIQRTQQEDSAVYLCASSRTGLAGGSYEQYFGPGTRLTVT.

This clone appeared once. V gene TRBV15 combines with J gene TRBJ2-7, with 8 bases identical to TRBD1. CDR1 is LNHNV, CDR2 YYDKDF, per germline (reference sequence). The CDR3 length is 15 residues. The J segment lost 4 bases and the V segment lost 6 bases, leaving 11 bases of the junction unmatched. CDR3 region: CATRILPGQEYEQYF. The DNA of the CDR3 is TGTGCCACCAGAATACTACCGGGACAGGAATACGAGCAGTACTTC.

This clone was seen a single time. The rearrangement joins TRBV5-8 to TRBJ2-5, with a tentative D call TRBD1 (5 bases). V was trimmed by 0 bases and J by 0 bases, leaving 21 bases between them. The CDR3 length is 19 residues. Germline assignment: CDR1 SGHTS and CDR2 YDEGEE. The CDR3 reads CASSLAPLTPTAYQETQYF. CDR3 nucleotide sequence: TGTGCCAGCAGCTTGGCGCCCTTAACCCCGACAGCCTACCAAGAGACCCAGTACTTC.

The V and J genes are TRBV12-3 or TRBV12-4 and TRBJ2-5; D possibly corresponds to TRBD2 (6 bases). The ends were cut back, 2 bases at V and 9 bases at J, with 13 bases in the middle. The CDR3 runs to 13 residues. CDR3 in amino acids: CASSLSPLAAQYF. For the CDR3, the DNA is TGTGCCAGCAGTTTAAGCCCCTTAGCGGCCCAGTACTTC.

The J gene is TRBJ2-5, the V gene TRBV11-2, with 11 bases matching TRBD2. This CDR3 region has 16 residues. Per germline, CDR1 SGHAT and CDR2 FQNNGV. V dropped 1 base and J dropped 2; count of bases not matched to a gene: 3. The CDR3 coding sequence is TGTGCCAGCAGCTTAGGTAGACTAGCGGGACAAGAGACCCAGTACTTC. Translating gives CASSLGRLAGQETQYF.

This sequence joins TRBV15 and TRBJ2-7; TRBD2 aligns across 7 bases. From germline, CDR1 is LNHNV and CDR2 YYDKDF (reference sequence). The CDR3 runs 20 residues. Germline trimming cut 0 bases from V and 2 bases from J; bases unmatched to any gene: 19. CDR3 in DNA: TGTGCCACCAGCAGAGACACCCCACCTTTTGGGCGGGAGAGCCCCTACGAGCAGTACTTC. Amino acids: CATSRDTPPFGRESPYEQYF. Looking up the rest from reference TRBV15 and TRBJ2-7 gives the full variable domain: DAMVIQNPRYQVTQFGKPVTLSCSQTLNHNVMYWYQQKSSQAPKLLFHYYDKDFNNEADTPDNFQSRRPNTSFCFLDIRSPGLGDTAMYLCATSRDTPPFGRESPYEQYFGPGTRLTVT.

The V and J genes are TRBV3-1 (or the pseudogene TRBV3-2) and TRBJ2-1, with a tentative D call TRBD1 (7 bases). The V end lost 3 bases, the J end lost 8 bases, and 14 bases lay between the germline ends. The germline V gene encodes CDR1 LGHDT and CDR2 YNNKEL (reference sequence). The CDR3 sequence is 14 residues long. The DNA for the CDR3 is TGTGCCAGCAGCCAGGCGGGGACAGACGATGAGCAGTTCTTC. Translating gives CASSQAGTDDEQFF.

This sequence joins TRBV2 and TRBJ2-7; maybe TRBD2 (5 bases). Trimming stripped 7 bases from V and 3 bases from J, with 10 bases between. Germline V CDR1 and CDR2: SNHLY, FYNNEI. This CDR3 region has 12 residues. The CDR3 nucleotides are TGTGCCAGCAACCGGGATTTCTACGAGCAGTACTTC. Translating gives CASNRDFYEQYF.

The V call is TRBV6-5, the J call TRBJ2-1, with 9 bases lining up with TRBD2. From germline, CDR1 is MNHEY and CDR2 SVGAGI. CDR3 length equals 16 residues. Unmatched junction bases numbered 8, after V lost 0 bases and J lost 8 bases. The chain's CDR3 is CASSYSMAGGPHEQFF. The DNA for the CDR3 is TGTGCCAGCAGTTACTCGATGGCGGGAGGGCCCCATGAGCAGTTCTTC.

The rearrangement joins TRBV15 to TRBJ2-1; TRBD2 might be the D (6 bases). V was pared by 8 bases and J by 0 bases, with 14 bases between. The germline CDR1 and CDR2 sequences are LNHNV and YYDKDF (reference sequence). The CDR3 length is 15 residues. The CDR3 DNA is TGTGCCACCGGGGGGTTGGGGAGCTCCTACAATGAGCAGTTCTTC. It specifies CATGGLGSSYNEQFF.

The rearrangement joins TRBV4-1 to TRBJ1-1, with D hard to call. The CDR3 runs 17 residues. The germline CDR1 and CDR2 sequences are MGHRA and YSYEKL. V gave up 1 base and J gave up 0 bases, with 15 bases separating them. DNA of the CDR3: TGCGCCAGCAGCCAAGGGCCCGGGAAGGAATTGAACACTGAAGCTTTCTTT. Encoded protein: CASSQGPGKELNTEAFF.

The rearrangement uses TRBV30 and TRBJ1-2; D call uncertain. Germline V lookup: CDR1 GTSNPN, CDR2 SVGIG (reference sequence). Trimming stripped 0 bases from V and 8 bases from J, with 13 bases between. There are 13 residues in the CDR3. The CDR3 coding sequence is TGTGCCTGGAGTGTACCAACACCACGCGGCTACACCTTC. Translation gives CAWSVPTPRGYTF.

This sequence joins TRBV2 and TRBJ1-4; D call uncertain. The V gene lost 7 bases and the J gene lost 8 bases, with 14 bases spanning the gap. This CDR3 comprises 13 residues. Germline-derived CDR1 and CDR2 are SNHLY and FYNNEI. In DNA, the CDR3 is TGTGCCAGCACGGGTTTGGGAGAGGAAAAACTGTTTTTT. This gives the protein CASTGLGEEKLFF.

The rearrangement joins TRBV5-1 to TRBJ1-5, with a weak D call TRBD1 (5 bases). CDR1 is SGHRS and CDR2 is YFSETQ in the germline V gene. Trimming removed 0 bases at V and 0 bases at J, with 7 bases between. The length of the CDR3 is 15 residues. The CDR3 spells CASSLAGDSNQPQHF. For the CDR3, the DNA is TGCGCCAGCAGCTTGGCGGGGGATAGCAATCAGCCCCAGCATTTT.

This sequence joins TRBV30 and TRBJ2-7, with D possibly being TRBD2 (6 bases). Germline values: CDR1 GTSNPN, CDR2 SVGIG (reference sequence). This CDR3 contains 14 residues. The V and J ends lost 7 bases and 0 bases respectively, with 16 bases between them. CDR3 protein: CASTGGASSYEQYF. The CDR3 region has the DNA TGTGCCTCTACCGGCGGGGCCAGCTCCTACGAGCAGTACTTC.

This CDR3 is CASSDGRLAGNGELFF. Written as DNA, the CDR3 is TGTGCCAGCAGTGATGGGCGACTAGCGGGTAACGGGGAGCTGTTTTTT. The chain combines TRBV2 with TRBJ2-2; 10 positions match TRBD2. The junction had 8 bases not matched to a gene; V was cut back by 3 bases and J by 7 bases. This CDR3 is built from 16 residues. Per germline, CDR1 SNHLY and CDR2 FYNNEI.

The chain joins TRBV2 to TRBJ2-1, with 15 bases lining up with TRBD2. The CDR3 extends over 16 amino acids. Germline V lookup: CDR1 SNHLY, CDR2 FYNNEI. Trimming cost V 8 bases and J 7 bases; bases outside gene matches: 9. This CDR3 is CASVRIGTSGRNEQFF. CDR3 coding DNA: TGTGCCAGCGTCAGGATCGGGACTAGCGGGAGGAATGAGCAGTTCTTC.

Comment on this clone: The same CDR3 also results from other DNA sequences found in this sample. The chain is built from TRBV19 and TRBJ1-5; no definite D call. Germline CDR1 is LNHDA and CDR2 is SQIVND (reference sequence). This CDR3 is 13 amino acids long. With 2 bases removed from V and 2 bases from J, the gap between germline ends came to 4 bases. The CDR3 DNA is TGTGCCAGTAGTATATCAGGCAATCAGCCCCAGCATTTT. This encodes CASSISGNQPQHF.

This clone has just one count. This chain uses TRBV4-3 with TRBJ2-1, with D perhaps matching TRBD2 (5 bases). Germline assignment: CDR1 LGHNA and CDR2 YSLEER. There are 15 residues in the CDR3. Trimming removed 0 bases from V and 6 bases from J, with 12 bases in between. CDR3 bases: TGCGCCAGCAGCCAAGAATGGCTAGCAGGCAATGAGCAGTTCTTC. Its protein is CASSQEWLAGNEQFF.